The 13 T cell receptor beta chains given below trace back to one sample, sequenced in a study of blood T cell repertoires in COVID-19. Sequenced by immunoSEQ multiplex PCR; TCRdb stores in-frame clones only, minus some. Of about 270,000 clones listed, 82% are singletons. The sequenced sample consisted of peripheral blood. Source of these receptors: a woman aged 18-29 years with acute or convalescent COVID-19.

The V and J genes are TRBV9 and TRBJ2-1, with 8 bases fitting TRBD2. Per the germline V gene, CDR1 is SGDLS and CDR2 is YYNGEE. CDR3 length: 17 residues. V lost 4 bases and J lost 5; bases outside the gene matches: 14. Written as DNA, the CDR3 is TGTGCCAGCAGCCCCCAGTCTCGGGTAGCGGGACACAATGAGCAGTTCTTC. Translation: CASSPQSRVAGHNEQFF. Filled out from reference TRBV9 and TRBJ2-1, the complete variable domain reads DSGVTQTPKHLITATGQRVTLRCSPRSGDLSVYWYQQSLDQGLQFLIQYYNGEERAKGNILERFSAQQFPDLHSELNLSSLELGDSALYFCASSPQSRVAGHNEQFFGPGTRLTVL.

The chain joins TRBV4-3 to TRBJ1-5, with D perhaps TRBD1 (6 bases). Trimming removed 3 bases at V and 4 bases at J, with 13 bases between. CDR3 size: 15 residues. Looked up from germline, CDR1 is LGHNA and CDR2 is YSLEER. For the CDR3, the DNA is TGCGCCAGCAGCCATGCGAGGGGGGGTAATCAGCCCCAGCATTTT. Its translation: CASSHARGGNQPQHF.

The genes are TRBV5-6 and TRBJ2-5, with TRBD2 identical over 9 bases. The junction had 2 bases not matched to a gene; V was cut back by 2 bases and J by 3 bases. CDR1 is SGHDT and CDR2 is YYEEEE in the germline V gene. The CDR3 totals 14 residues. The CDR3 DNA reads TGTGCCAGCAGCTTTGCGGGAGGGGAAGAGACCCAGTACTTC. This encodes CASSFAGGEETQYF.

The genes are TRBV5-1 and TRBJ2-1; TRBD2 matches 9 bases. The CDR3 length is 17 residues. The germline CDR1 and CDR2 sequences are SGHRS and YFSETQ. With 4 bases clipped from V and 1 base from J, the junction kept 9 bases outside the gene matches. The CDR3 DNA follows: TGCGCCAGCAGCGGGATAGCGGGAGTGATTTCCTACAATGAGCAGTTCTTC. Protein product: CASSGIAGVISYNEQFF.

This clone is a singleton in its sample. V gene TRBV2 combines with J gene TRBJ1-4, with 7 positions matching TRBD1. After removal of 2 bases from V and 8 bases from J, the junction contained 5 bases not matched to a gene. From germline, CDR1 is SNHLY and CDR2 FYNNEI. The CDR3 is 14 amino acids. The CDR3 is CASSERGLGEKLFF. The CDR3 DNA is TGTGCCAGCAGTGAAAGGGGGCTCGGGGAAAAACTGTTTTTT.

The chain joins TRBV5-1 to TRBJ1-2; D gene uncertain. Germline lookup yields CDR1 SGHRS and CDR2 YFSETQ. The CDR3 extends over 17 amino acids. The V end was cut by 2 bases, the J end by 1 base, with 18 bases between. Here the CDR3 reads CASSLSGFGSLNYGYTF. The CDR3 DNA reads as TGCGCCAGCAGCTTATCCGGGTTCGGTTCCCTTAACTATGGCTACACCTTC.

The chain has TRBV27 and TRBJ1-1; the D gene is possibly TRBD1 (5 bases). Trimming left V 6 bases short and J 7 bases short, with 12 bases between. The CDR3 runs 12 residues. Germline-derived CDR1 and CDR2 are MNHEY and SMNVEV (reference sequence). CDR3 in amino acids: CASSLGLGEAFF. The DNA for the CDR3 is TGTGCCAGCAGCCTGGGACTGGGTGAAGCTTTCTTT.

CDR3 sequence reads: CASSYSHPNALSSYEQYF. As DNA, the CDR3 is TGTGCCAGCAGTTACAGCCACCCCAACGCGTTGAGCTCCTACGAGCAGTACTTC. This chain links TRBV6-2 or TRBV6-3 with TRBJ2-7; the D is unclear. V lost 2 bases to trimming and J lost 0 bases, with 20 bases between them. The germline CDR1 and CDR2 sequences are MNHEY and SVGEGT. The CDR3 length is 18 residues.

The chain carries TRBV13 and TRBJ2-5, with TRBD2 matching over 9 bases. Germline V gives CDR1 PRHDT, CDR2 FYEKMQ (reference sequence). After removal of 4 bases from V and 5 bases from J, the junction contained 8 bases not matched to a gene. This CDR3 region has 15 residues. The CDR3 DNA follows: TGTGCCAGCAGCTACCCGGGACTAGCCGAGGAGACCCAGTACTTC. It codes for CASSYPGLAEETQYF.

The rearrangement links TRBV5-6 to TRBJ1-3; TRBD1 matches at 9 bases. Germline V gives CDR1 SGHDT, CDR2 YYEEEE. The CDR3 contains 17 residues. V lost 0 bases, J lost 4 bases, and 8 bases stayed unmatched. The CDR3 here is CASSLAWTGVGGNTIYF. For the CDR3, the DNA is TGTGCCAGCAGCTTGGCTTGGACAGGGGTAGGAGGAAACACCATATATTTT. Combining the CDR3 with reference TRBV5-6 and TRBJ1-3 gives the whole variable domain DAGVTQSPTHLIKTRGQQVTLRCSPKSGHDTVSWYQQALGQGPQFIFQYYEEEERQRGNFPDRFSGHQFPNYSSELNVNALLLGDSALYLCASSLAWTGVGGNTIYFGEGSWLTVV.

The J gene is TRBJ2-7, the V gene TRBV10-2, with D possibly matching TRBD1 (5 bases). Per germline, CDR1 WSHSY and CDR2 SAAADI. The V end was cut by 5 bases, the J end by 2 bases, with 7 bases between. The CDR3 spans 12 residues. The CDR3 DNA reads as TGCGCCAGCAGTCAGGGAACCTACGAGCAGTACTTC. Its translation: CASSQGTYEQYF.

This sequence joins TRBV5-6 and TRBJ1-5; D unresolved. This CDR3 has 17 amino acids. V dropped 1 base and J dropped 0 bases, with 14 bases sitting between them. The germline CDR1 and CDR2 sequences are SGHDT and YYEEEE. CDR3 nucleotides: TGTGCCAGCAGCTTGTGGAGCCTTAGTAATAGCAATCAGCCCCAGCATTTT. Its translation is CASSLWSLSNSNQPQHF. The whole variable domain, filled in from reference TRBV5-6 and TRBJ1-5, reads DAGVTQSPTHLIKTRGQQVTLRCSPKSGHDTVSWYQQALGQGPQFIFQYYEEEERQRGNFPDRFSGHQFPNYSSELNVNALLLGDSALYLCASSLWSLSNSNQPQHFGDGTRLSIL.

This chain uses TRBV14 with TRBJ1-1, with D maybe TRBD1 (5 bases). Germline assignment: CDR1 SGHDN and CDR2 FVKESK. The CDR3 extends over 15 amino acids. Trimming took 4 bases from V and 5 from J, leaving 17 bases between them. CDR3 bases: TGTGCCAGCAGCCGCTATCTCGGGGGGGTAACTGAAGCTTTCTTT. Its protein product is CASSRYLGGVTEAFF.